This T cell receptor beta chain was profiled in a study of cytomegalovirus exposure and HLA in healthy donors. The PCR made use of 60 Vbeta and 13 Jbeta primers. The data were produced by immunoSEQ multiplex PCR, yet TCRdb's version contains in-frame clones alone and is incomplete. The sample lists about 180,000 clones, 65% to 80% occurring once. CDR1 and CDR2 from the germline V gene are LGHNA and YSLEER. CDR3 length equals 14 residues. V lost 5 bases, J lost 0 bases, and 9 bases lay in between. The material sequenced was PBMCs. V is TRBV4-3 and J is TRBJ2-3; D is uncertain. This clonotype was sampled from a woman aged 45 to 65 in good health and CMV-seropositive. The CDR3 DNA reads as TGCGCCAGCAGCGTGGCTTTCAGCACAGATACGCAGTATTTT. Translation: CASSVAFSTDTQYF.